This T cell receptor beta chain was documented in a study of OX40 agonist ivuxolimab in advanced cancers. V lost 0 bases to trimming and J lost 5 bases, with 11 bases between them. The CDR3 has 14 residues. Germline loops: CDR1 SGDLS, CDR2 YYNGEE. The repertoire was sequenced with immunoSEQ multiplex PCR; TCRdb's copy has only in-frame clones and lacks some. The top ten clones hold less than 9.5% of a sample with roughly 15,000 clones, about 91% of them seen once. This clonotype originated in an adult with an advanced solid tumor such as melanoma, head and neck, liver or kidney cancer. The chain employs TRBV9 and TRBJ2-5; D perhaps matches TRBD2 (6 bases). This material consisted of CD4+ or CD8+ T cells sorted from blood, taken in a trial of the OX40 agonist ivuxolimab. The CDR3 sequence is CASSVGSGWETQYF. CDR3 sequence (DNA): TGTGCCAGCAGCGTAGGGAGCGGGTGGGAGACCCAGTACTTC.